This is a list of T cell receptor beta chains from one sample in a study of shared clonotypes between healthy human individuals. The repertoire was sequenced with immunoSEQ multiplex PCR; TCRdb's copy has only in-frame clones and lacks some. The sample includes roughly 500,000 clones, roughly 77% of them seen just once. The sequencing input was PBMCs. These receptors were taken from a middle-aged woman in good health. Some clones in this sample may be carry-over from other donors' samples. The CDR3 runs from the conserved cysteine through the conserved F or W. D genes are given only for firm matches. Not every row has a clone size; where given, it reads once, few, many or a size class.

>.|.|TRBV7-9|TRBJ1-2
CASSLTGANYGYTF
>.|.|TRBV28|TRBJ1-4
CASRSGGANEKLFF
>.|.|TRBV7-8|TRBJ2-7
CASSLGAGYEQYF
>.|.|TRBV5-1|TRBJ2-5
CASSLGQGGETQYF
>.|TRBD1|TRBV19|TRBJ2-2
CASSIGDRDTGELFF
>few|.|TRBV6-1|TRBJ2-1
CASSERFYNEQFF
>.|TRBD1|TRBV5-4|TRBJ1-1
CASSLDSGRGTEAFF
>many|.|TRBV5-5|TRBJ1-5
CASSPHDNQPQHF
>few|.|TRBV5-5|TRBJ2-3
CASSLVADTQYF
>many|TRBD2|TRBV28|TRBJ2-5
CASSLSVWGLAGIKETQYF